This T cell receptor beta chain was sequenced for a study of shared clonotypes between healthy human individuals. Study results and caveats: Naive subsets usually exceeded memory subsets in estimated richness.

Germline-derived CDR1 and CDR2 are MRHNA and SNTAGT. This CDR3 is 12 amino acids long. With 8 bases removed from V and 9 bases from J, the gap between germline ends came to 17 bases. Regarding this clone: Its target is not known.

Produced via immunoSEQ multiplex PCR; TCRdb's table is partial and in-frame only. Found here are a few million clones, over 85% of them singletons; the top ten hold under 0.45%. Division of CD4+ cells produced a CD45RA+ naive subset and a CD45RA-negative memory subset. The receptor was isolated from a young man in good health. Some clones in this sample may be carry-over from other donors' samples. The chain joins TRBV6-4 to TRBJ2-7; maybe TRBD2 (5 bases). Sequenced material: naive CD4+ T cells from PBMCs. Noted subset: CD45RA+ positively selected. CDR3 loop: CASGPRGVGQYF. The CDR3 DNA reads TGTGCCAGCGGGCCCCGGGGAGTAGGGCAGTACTTC.